A selection of T cell receptor beta chains follows, all from one sample in a study of T cell responses to AZD1222 COVID-19 vaccine. Here immunoSEQ multiplex PCR was the method, and the copy in TCRdb shows in-frame clones only, minus some. The table records more than 75,000 clones, approximately 90% of them present only once. The material was peripheral blood, obtained on day 0 of AZD1222 vaccination. These receptors were collected from an adult in good health. Both conserved end residues are part of each CDR3. Fields, in order: clone size, D gene, V gene, J gene, CDR3 DNA, CDR3 protein. D genes are given only for firm matches. Size is stated for part of the rows, as once, few or many counts, or as a class when the clone is expanded.

>NA|NA|TRBV5-4|TRBJ2-1
TGTGCCAGCAGCTTGGTTTCCCCGACGGGGTACAATGAGCAGTTCTTC
CASSLVSPTGYNEQFF
>NA|NA|TRBV5-4|TRBJ1-1
TGTGCCAGCAGCAGATCCGGACGCGAGGAGAACACTGAAGCTTTCTTT
CASSRSGREENTEAFF
>NA|TRBD2|TRBV18|TRBJ2-7
TGTGCCAGCTCACCATATAGCGGGAGGGCCTCTGAAAGGGTCTACGAGCAGTACTTC
CASSPYSGRASERVYEQYF
>NA|TRBD2|TRBV24-1|TRBJ2-5
TGTGCCACCAGAGATTCAGCGGGGGCACAAGAGACCCAGTACTTC
CATRDSAGAQETQYF
>NA|TRBD1|TRBV5-8|TRBJ2-7
TGTGCCAGCAGCCTGACAGGGGCTTTGGGTGGAAGAGAGCAGTACTTC
CASSLTGALGGREQYF
>NA|NA|TRBV5-6|TRBJ2-2
TGTGCCAGCAGCGGGGCCCGTGCGGAGCTGTTTTTT
CASSGARAELFF
>NA|NA|TRBV7-2|TRBJ1-4
TGTGCCAGCAGCCCGACCGTTCGGGCCGGGGAAAAACTGTTTTTT
CASSPTVRAGEKLFF
>few|TRBD1|TRBV4-1|TRBJ2-7
TGCGCCAGCAGCCAAGATCTAGGGACAGGGGGTGTCTACGAGCAGTACTTC
CASSQDLGTGGVYEQYF
>NA|TRBD2|TRBV3-1/TRBV3-2|TRBJ2-5
TGTGCCAGCAGCCAAGTAGTAGCGGGAAAGCGTGAGACCCAGTACTTC
CASSQVVAGKRETQYF
>NA|NA|TRBV7-3|TRBJ2-2
TGTGCCAGCAGCTTAGCCGGGGACACCGGGGAGCTGTTTTTT
CASSLAGDTGELFF
>NA|TRBD2|TRBV10-2|TRBJ2-1
TGCGCCAGCAGTGTACTACGGGGGGGGTCCTACAATGAGCAGTTCTTC
CASSVLRGGSYNEQFF
>NA|NA|TRBV28|TRBJ2-7
TGTGCCAGTCGACCAGGTGGGGGACCGAGCTCCTACGAGCAGTACTTC
CASRPGGGPSSYEQYF
>NA|NA|TRBV28|TRBJ1-2
TGTGCCAGCAGTTTCTCAGGACAGTTCTATGGCTACACCTTC
CASSFSGQFYGYTF
>NA|NA|TRBV7-3|TRBJ2-1
TGTGCCAGCAGCCCCCGAGGACCGGCTGGCTACAATGAGCAGTTCTTC
CASSPRGPAGYNEQFF
>once|TRBD2|TRBV2|TRBJ2-5
TGTGCCAGCGGGAGGGTCCAAGAGACCCAGTACTTC
CASGRVQETQYF
>NA|NA|TRBV9|TRBJ1-1
TGTGCCAGCAGCCCTCACGGGGGCGGGGGGACTGAAGCTTTCTTT
CASSPHGGGGTEAFF
>NA|NA|TRBV6-5|TRBJ1-2
TGTGCCAGCAGACTAGACAGTGGGGGTGGCTACACCTTC
CASRLDSGGGYTF
>NA|NA|TRBV2|TRBJ2-6
TGTGCCAGCAGAGCGGGACAGGCTGGGGCCAACGTCCTGACTTTC
CASRAGQAGANVLTF
>NA|TRBD2|TRBV6-4|TRBJ2-1
TGTGCCAGCAGTGAGCTAGCGGGAGAAGGCAATGAGCAGTTCTTC
CASSELAGEGNEQFF
>NA|NA|TRBV28|TRBJ2-7
TGTGCCAGCAGTTTAGGTGGCGGTACATACGAGCAGTACTTC
CASSLGGGTYEQYF
>NA|NA|TRBV10-1|TRBJ2-7
TGCGCCAGCAGTGAGTCCAGTAGCGCCGAGCAGTACTTC
CASSESSSAEQYF
>once|NA|TRBV2|TRBJ1-1
TGTGCCAGCAAGGTAGGGGGGAGCACTGAAGCTTTCTTT
CASKVGGSTEAFF
>NA|NA|TRBV4-1|TRBJ2-7
TGCGCCAGCAGCCAAGTTGGCCGCCAGGGAACCCACGAGCAGTACTTC
CASSQVGRQGTHEQYF
>few|TRBD2|TRBV6-2/TRBV6-3|TRBJ2-5
TGTGCCAGCAGTTCGGGACTAACCCAAGAGACCCAGTACTTC
CASSSGLTQETQYF
>once|NA|TRBV28|TRBJ2-5
TGTGCCAGCAGTTTTGTCCCCCAAGAGACCCAGTACTTC
CASSFVPQETQYF
>NA|NA|TRBV5-1|TRBJ2-1
TGCGCCAGCAACCCCCAGGGATACAATGAGCAGTTCTTC
CASNPQGYNEQFF
>once|NA|TRBV11-2|TRBJ2-1
TGTGCCAGCAGCTCAGAGACTCTACCCCCGGAGTTCTTC
CASSSETLPPEFF
>NA|NA|TRBV3-1/TRBV3-2|TRBJ2-3
TGTGCCAGCAGCCCCACTAAGGGGGGGGGTGCAGATACGCAGTATTTT
CASSPTKGGGADTQYF
>NA|TRBD1|TRBV28|TRBJ2-2
TGTGCCAGCAGCTCAAGAACCCAGGGGGCGCGATACGGGGAGCTGTTTTTT
CASSSRTQGARYGELFF
>NA|NA|TRBV7-6|TRBJ1-5
TGTGCCAGCAGCTTAGGGGCAGGCAATCAGCCCCAGCATTTT
CASSLGAGNQPQHF
>NA|NA|TRBV6-5|TRBJ1-5
TGTGCCAGCAGGAGACAACCGATAGGCAATCAGCCCCAGCATTTT
CASRRQPIGNQPQHF
>NA|NA|TRBV3-1/TRBV3-2|TRBJ1-6
TGTGCGGCCGGGACCTATAATTCACCCCTCCACTTT
CAAGTYNSPLHF
>NA|NA|TRBV11-1|TRBJ1-3
TGTGCCAGCAGTCTTGGGGCGGTCTCTGGAAACACCATATATTTT
CASSLGAVSGNTIYF
>NA|TRBD2|TRBV7-8|TRBJ2-3
TGTGCCAGCAGCTTAGCGGCAGCGGGAGGGCCAACAGATACGCAGTATTTT
CASSLAAAGGPTDTQYF
>NA|NA|TRBV9|TRBJ2-1
TGTGCCAGCAGCGTATATAACAATGAGCAGTTCTTC
CASSVYNNEQFF
>NA|TRBD2|TRBV2|TRBJ2-1
TGTGCCAGCAGTGAAACTAGCGGGATGTCCTACAATGAGCAGTTCTTC
CASSETSGMSYNEQFF
>NA|NA|TRBV28|TRBJ2-5
TGTGCCAGCAGTTTACCTACAGGGTATCGAGAGACCCAGTACTTC
CASSLPTGYRETQYF
>NA|NA|TRBV5-4|TRBJ2-7
TGTGCCAGCAGCTTTGGAGGGGGAAGAGAGCAGTACTTC
CASSFGGGREQYF
>NA|TRBD2|TRBV2|TRBJ2-5
TGTGCCAGCGCCGACGGGAGGGCCCAAGAGACCCAGTACTTC
CASADGRAQETQYF
>few|NA|TRBV5-1|TRBJ2-7
TGCGCCAGCAGCTTCACCGGACTTCTCAGCTACGAGCAGTACTTC
CASSFTGLLSYEQYF
>NA|NA|TRBV4-1|TRBJ1-2
TGCGCCAGCAGCCAGGACCCATACAGCAACTATGGCTACACCTTC
CASSQDPYSNYGYTF
>NA|TRBD1|TRBV4-1|TRBJ2-1
TGCGCCAGCAGCCAACTAGGACAGGGGGGCAATGAGCAGTTCTTC
CASSQLGQGGNEQFF
>NA|TRBD1|TRBV19|TRBJ2-3
TGTGCCAGTAGTATCGGACAGGGTACAGATACGCAGTATTTT
CASSIGQGTDTQYF
>NA|NA|TRBV6-5|TRBJ1-5
TGTGCCAGCACCGAAGGGCGTGAGAATCAGCCCCAGCATTTT
CASTEGRENQPQHF
>NA|NA|TRBV5-1|TRBJ2-1
TGCGCCAGCAGCTTGGCCGATGGCTCCTACAATGAGCAGTTCTTC
CASSLADGSYNEQFF
>once|NA|TRBV6-5|TRBJ1-3
TGTGCCAGCAGTTACCAGGGCAACTCTGGAAACACCATATATTTT
CASSYQGNSGNTIYF
>few|TRBD2|TRBV7-2|TRBJ2-5
TGTGCCAGCAGCACAAGGCCTAGCGGGATGGGAGAGACCCAGTACTTC
CASSTRPSGMGETQYF
>NA|TRBD2|TRBV28|TRBJ2-7
TGTGCCTTGTCCCCAAAGCGGGAGACCTCCTACGAGCAGTACTTC
CALSPKRETSYEQYF
>NA|TRBD2|TRBV6-5|TRBJ2-2
TGTGCCAGCAGTTACTGGGCGGGAGAGAACACCGGGGAGCTGTTTTTT
CASSYWAGENTGELFF
>once|NA|TRBV2|TRBJ2-5
TGTGCCAGCACCTCGGGACGGACGAACGTGGAGACCCAGTACTTC
CASTSGRTNVETQYF
>NA|NA|TRBV2|TRBJ1-6
TGTGCCAGCAGTGAAAACCGAAATTCACCCCTCCACTTT
CASSENRNSPLHF
>NA|TRBD2|TRBV15|TRBJ2-2
TGTGCCACCAGCAGAGCCCCTAGCGGGAGGGCCAGGACCGGGGAGCTGTTTTTT
CATSRAPSGRARTGELFF
>NA|NA|TRBV5-1|TRBJ2-1
TGCGCCAGCCTGGAGGGACCAGGTCAGTACAATGAGCAGTTCTTC
CASLEGPGQYNEQFF